Reported below is one T cell receptor (beta chain). The source of the sample is a study of shared clonotypes between healthy human individuals. With 4 bases clipped from V and 6 bases from J, the junction kept 10 bases outside the gene matches. The germline V gene has CDR1 LNHDA and CDR2 SQIVND (reference sequence). CDR3 size: 17 residues. Replicate sorted-subset PCRs were loaded with about 0.2 ug DNA, 29,000 or so T cell genomes. Produced via immunoSEQ multiplex PCR; TCRdb's table is partial and in-frame only. The sample includes some 1.1 million clones, approximately 77% of them seen just once. Sequenced: memory CD4+ T cells from PBMCs. This sample's subset: CD45RA-negative fraction. This clonotype was obtained from a man aged 18 to 30 in good health. Some clones in this sample may be carry-over from other donors' samples. The chain combines TRBV19 with TRBJ1-4; TRBD1 matches 11 bases. The DNA of the CDR3 is TGTGCCAGTAGTAAGTCCCCGGGACAGGGGGGAGATGAAAAACTGTTTTTT. Translated: CASSKSPGQGGDEKLFF. The full variable domain, with the rest looked up from reference TRBV19 and TRBJ1-4, is DGGITQSPKYLFRKEGQNVTLSCEQNLNHDAMYWYRQDPGQGLRLIYYSQIVNDFQKGDIAEGYSVSREKKESFPLTVTSAQKNPTAFYLCASSKSPGQGGDEKLFFGSGTQLSVL.